This is a list of T cell receptor beta chains from one sample in a study of CD8 T cells in Susac syndrome. MiXCR, applied by TCRdb to the immunoSEQ multiplex PCR reads, yields one record per CDR3 protein. In the table there are around 100,000 distinct CDR3 sequences, roughly 96% of which are singletons. Sequencing used CD8+ T cells from PBMCs. These receptors originate from a human donor with Susac syndrome. The CDR3 runs from the conserved cysteine through the conserved F or W.

V gene	J gene	CDR3 protein
TRBV5-1	TRBJ2-3	CASGRLADTDTQYF
TRBV20-1	TRBJ2-4	CSAHGDRLAKNIQYF
TRBV13	TRBJ2-2	CASSHRTDLTYTGELFF
TRBV29-1	TRBJ1-1	CSDGQGVNTEAFF
TRBV7-2	TRBJ1-3	CASSFGGLGNTIYF
TRBV9	TRBJ2-3	CASSQEDTQYF
TRBV4-1	TRBJ2-3	CASRGLAVDTQYF
TRBV2	TRBJ2-1	CASSLGVAGVWNEQFF
TRBV3-1	TRBJ1-1	CASSQNRAAEAFF
TRBV29-1	TRBJ1-1	CSEARGTEAFF
TRBV27	TRBJ1-1	CASRSGPEAFF
TRBV15	TRBJ2-5	CATSTQGGETQYF
TRBV20-1	TRBJ2-7	CSARGEFDGEQYF
TRBV5-5	TRBJ2-5	CASSTPGGGTGETQYF
TRBV9	TRBJ2-7	CASSDAAGSSYEQYF
TRBV27	TRBJ1-6	CASSSWGGNSPLHF
TRBV12-3/TRBV12-4	TRBJ2-7	CASRSTAYEQYF
TRBV29-1	TRBJ2-7	CSVDKGYEQYF